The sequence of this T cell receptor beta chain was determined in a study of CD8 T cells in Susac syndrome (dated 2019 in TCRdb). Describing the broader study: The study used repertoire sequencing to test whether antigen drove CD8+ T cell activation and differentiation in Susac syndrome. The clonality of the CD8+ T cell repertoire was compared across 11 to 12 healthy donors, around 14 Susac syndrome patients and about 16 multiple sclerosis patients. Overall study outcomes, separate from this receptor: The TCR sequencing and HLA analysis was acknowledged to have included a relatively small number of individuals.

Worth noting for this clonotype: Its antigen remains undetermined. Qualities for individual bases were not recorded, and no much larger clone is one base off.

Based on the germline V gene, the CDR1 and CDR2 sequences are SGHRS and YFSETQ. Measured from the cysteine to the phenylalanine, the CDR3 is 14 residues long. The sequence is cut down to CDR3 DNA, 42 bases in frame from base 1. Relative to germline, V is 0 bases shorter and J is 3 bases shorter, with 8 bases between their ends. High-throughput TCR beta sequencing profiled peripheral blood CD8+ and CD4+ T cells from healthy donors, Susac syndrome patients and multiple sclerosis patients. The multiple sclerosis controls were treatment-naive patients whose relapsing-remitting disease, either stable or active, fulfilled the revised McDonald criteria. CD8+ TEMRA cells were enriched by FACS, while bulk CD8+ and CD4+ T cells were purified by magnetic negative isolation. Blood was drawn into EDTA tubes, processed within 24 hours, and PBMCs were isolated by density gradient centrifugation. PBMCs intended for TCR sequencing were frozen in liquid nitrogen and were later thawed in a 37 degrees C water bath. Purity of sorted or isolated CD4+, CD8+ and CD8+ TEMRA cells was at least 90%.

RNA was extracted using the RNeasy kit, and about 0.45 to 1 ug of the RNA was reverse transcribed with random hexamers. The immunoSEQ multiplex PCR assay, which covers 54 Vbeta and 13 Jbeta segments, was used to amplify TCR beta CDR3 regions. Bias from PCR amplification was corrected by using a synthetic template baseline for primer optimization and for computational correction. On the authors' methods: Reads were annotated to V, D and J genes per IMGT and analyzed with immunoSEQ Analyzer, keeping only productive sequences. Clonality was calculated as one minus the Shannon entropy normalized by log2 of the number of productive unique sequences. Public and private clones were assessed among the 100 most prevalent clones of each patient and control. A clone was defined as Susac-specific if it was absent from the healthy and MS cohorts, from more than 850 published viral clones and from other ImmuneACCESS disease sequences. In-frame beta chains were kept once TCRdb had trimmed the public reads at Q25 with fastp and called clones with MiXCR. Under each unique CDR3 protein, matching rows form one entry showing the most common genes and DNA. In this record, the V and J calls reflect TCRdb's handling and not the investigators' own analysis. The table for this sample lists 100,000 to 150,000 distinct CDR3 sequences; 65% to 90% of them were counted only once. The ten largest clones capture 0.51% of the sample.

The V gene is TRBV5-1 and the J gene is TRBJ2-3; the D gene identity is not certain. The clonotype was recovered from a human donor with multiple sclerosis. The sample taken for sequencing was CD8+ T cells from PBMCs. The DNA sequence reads TGCGCCAGCAGCTTGGATCTTCTTACAGATACGCAGTATTTT. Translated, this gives CASSLDLLTDTQYF.